Listed here are 9 T cell receptor beta chains from one sample, sequenced in a study of T cell responses to AZD1222 COVID-19 vaccine. Generated by immunoSEQ multiplex PCR, the TCRdb table keeps only in-frame clones and is missing some. The sample shows some 96,000 clones, around 90% of them seen only once. The starting material was peripheral blood, obtained on day 0 of AZD1222 vaccination. All receptors derive from an adult in good health.

This clone was found once. The chain uses TRBV7-3 and TRBJ2-2; D tentatively reads TRBD1 or TRBD2 (5 bases each). V was trimmed by 1 base and J by 0 bases, leaving 6 bases between them. This CDR3 region has 15 residues. Germline V CDR1 and CDR2: SGHTA, FQGTGA. Here the CDR3 reads CASSLRGSNTGELFF. The CDR3 DNA is TGTGCCAGCAGCTTAAGGGGGTCGAACACCGGGGAGCTGTTTTTT.

Only a few counts were recorded for this clone. This chain's CDR3 is CASAWGRPGDPYEQYF. The CDR3 DNA reads TGTGCCAGCGCTTGGGGTAGGCCGGGAGATCCCTACGAGCAGTACTTC. V usage is TRBV27 and J usage is TRBJ2-7, with D perhaps TRBD2 (6 bases). Looked up from germline, CDR1 is MNHEY and CDR2 is SMNVEV (reference sequence). CDR3 length: 16 residues. Trimming cost V 8 bases and J 2 bases, with 22 bases left between them.

This chain connects TRBV4-1 to TRBJ1-1; a possible D gene is TRBD1 (5 bases). The V end was cut by 1 base, the J end by 5 bases, with 11 bases between. Germline V gene data show CDR1 as MGHRA and CDR2 as YSYEKL. The CDR3 runs 14 residues. The CDR3, as DNA: TGCGCCAGCAGCCAAGCCAACAGGAGAACTGAAGCTTTCTTT. This codes for CASSQANRRTEAFF.

The rearrangement links TRBV25-1 to TRBJ1-5; 8 positions match TRBD1. From germline, CDR1 is MGHDK and CDR2 SYGVNS. The trim removed 6 bases at V and 2 bases at J, leaving 0 bases unmatched. The CDR3 length is 13 residues. CDR3 coding DNA: TGTGCCAGCAGGGGACAGGGCAATCAGCCCCAGCATTTT. Residues: CASRGQGNQPQHF.

The genes are TRBV18 and TRBJ1-5, with TRBD1 identical over 7 bases. The CDR3 has 17 amino acids. V lost 2 bases and J lost 4; bases outside the gene matches: 11. CDR1 is KGHSH and CDR2 is LQKENI in the germline V gene. The CDR3 spells CASSPNITGTVNQPQHF. CDR3 DNA: TGTGCCAGCTCACCAAATATCACCGGGACAGTGAATCAGCCCCAGCATTTT.

This chain uses TRBV7-2 with TRBJ2-3; D is unresolved. The length of the CDR3 is 16 residues. V was cut by 1 base and J by 0 bases, with 11 bases left in between. Germline CDR1 SGHTA, CDR2 FQGNSA. The CDR3 nucleotides are TGTGCCAGCAGCTTAGACTCCCAAGGGAGCACAGATACGCAGTATTTT. Translated: CASSLDSQGSTDTQYF. The full variable domain, its missing parts supplied by reference TRBV7-2 and TRBJ2-3, is GAGVSQSPSNKVTEKGKDVELRCDPISGHTALYWYRQSLGQGLEFLIYFQGNSAPDKSGLPSDRFSAERTGGSVSTLTIQRTQQEDSAVYLCASSLDSQGSTDTQYFGPGTRLTVL.

V gene TRBV11-2 combines with J gene TRBJ2-7, with a tentative D call TRBD2 (5 bases). CDR1 and CDR2 from the germline V gene are SGHAT and FQNNGV. Trimming removed 5 bases at V and 2 bases at J, with 13 bases between. CDR3 size: 14 residues. The CDR3 loop reads CASSPPGRAYEQYF. For the CDR3, the DNA is TGTGCCAGCAGCCCCCCTGGGAGAGCCTACGAGCAGTACTTC. Filled out from reference TRBV11-2 and TRBJ2-7, the complete variable domain reads EAGVAQSPRYKIIEKRQSVAFWCNPISGHATLYWYQQILGQGPKLLIQFQNNGVVDDSQLPKDRFSAERLKGVDSTLKIQPAKLEDSAVYLCASSPPGRAYEQYFGPGTRLTVT.

The rearrangement joins TRBV6-6 to TRBJ1-3, with 12 bases matching TRBD1. From germline, CDR1 is MNHNY and CDR2 SVGAGI (reference sequence). V trimming: 6 bases; J trimming: 3 bases; junction bases outside the gene matches: 6. The CDR3 contains 16 residues. This CDR3 reads CASRPGTGGDGNTIYF. As DNA, the CDR3 is TGTGCCAGCAGGCCCGGGACAGGGGGCGATGGAAACACCATATATTTT.

V usage is TRBV7-8 and J usage is TRBJ2-1; no definite D call. CDR1 is SGHVS, CDR2 FQNEAQ, per germline. The V and J ends lost 5 bases and 0 bases respectively, with 14 bases between them. This CDR3 comprises 16 residues. CDR3 DNA: TGTGCCAGCAGCCTATTTCGGTTTAGCTCCTACAATGAGCAGTTCTTC. Amino acid sequence: CASSLFRFSSYNEQFF.